The entry below gives a single T cell receptor (beta chain) sequence along with its context. No antigen is known for it. This entry comes from a study of identical twins. Study-level findings and limits: Conclusions rested on cross-sectional statistics rather than following the same donors. Analyses of zero insertions could be partly confounded by invariant MAIT and iNKT cells. Among monozygotic twins, out-of-frame TCR alpha sharing exceeded what models predicted.

CDR3 length equals 20 residues. Unmatched junction bases numbered 11, after V lost 0 bases and J lost 2 bases. The germline V gene has CDR1 DFQATT and CDR2 SNEGSKA (reference sequence). Template switching (which added a universal primer site) was used, and cDNA carried unique molecular identifiers. TCRdb processed the 5' RACE reads anew with MiXCR; each CDR3 protein has one entry. Among about 1.7 million distinct CDR3 sequences listed, about 32% were seen once. The genes are TRBV20-1 and TRBJ2-3; 16 bases are a match to TRBD2. The receptor was isolated from a newborn girl in good health. The sequencing sample was made of cord blood. The CDR3 protein is CSARDVGLAGGPPNTDTQYF. CDR3 bases: TGCAGTGCTAGAGATGTGGGACTAGCGGGAGGGCCCCCTAACACAGATACGCAGTATTTT.